These 6 T cell receptor beta chains share one sample of origin, sequenced in a study of T cell responses to AZD1222 COVID-19 vaccine. TCRdb's table, derived via immunoSEQ multiplex PCR, lists solely in-frame clones and lacks some. The sample lists approximately 170,000 clones, 91% occurring once. Sequencing was performed on peripheral blood, taken on day 0 of AZD1222 vaccination. The source of these receptors is an adult in good health.

V gene TRBV6-5 combines with J gene TRBJ1-5; tentatively, D is TRBD1 (5 bases). V shed 0 bases and J shed 7 bases, with 10 bases lying between them. The CDR3 extends over 14 amino acids. CDR1 and CDR2 (germline): MNHEY, SVGAGI. Written as DNA, the CDR3 is TGTGCCAGCAGTTACTCAGGGGTGCGGCAGCCCCAGCATTTT. This gives the protein CASSYSGVRQPQHF.

The chain recombines TRBV29-1 with TRBJ2-7, with a tentative D call TRBD2 (6 bases). The V and J ends lost 6 bases and 0 bases respectively, with 12 bases between them. The CDR3 totals 13 residues. CDR1 and CDR2 (germline): SQVTM, ANQGSEA. The CDR3 loop is CSVLSGLSYEQYF. CDR3 nucleotide sequence: TGCAGCGTCCTTAGCGGACTCTCCTACGAGCAGTACTTC.

The CDR3 sequence is CSVEGRVNTEAFF. The CDR3 DNA sequence: TGCAGCGTTGAAGGCAGAGTGAACACTGAAGCTTTCTTT. The rearrangement links TRBV29-1 to TRBJ1-1; D not certain. The CDR3 loop spans 13 amino acids. The V gene lost 1 base and the J gene lost 0 bases, with 6 bases spanning the gap. Germline CDR1 is SQVTM and CDR2 is ANQGSEA.

The CDR3 region is CASSQQLQEPQHF. The CDR3, as DNA: TGTGCCAGCAGCCAACAACTACAGGAGCCCCAGCATTTT. This sequence joins TRBV28 and TRBJ1-5, with D maybe TRBD1 (5 bases). Germline CDR1 MDHEN, CDR2 SYDVKM. The ends were cut back, 6 bases at V and 8 bases at J, with 14 bases in the middle. The CDR3 has 13 residues. The full variable domain, completed using reference TRBV28 and TRBJ1-5, is DVKVTQSSRYLVKRTGEKVFLECVQDMDHENMFWYRQDPGLGLRLIYFSYDVKMKEKGDIPEGYSVSREKKERFSLILESASTNQTSMYLCASSQQLQEPQHFGDGTRLSIL.

The gene calls are TRBV19 and TRBJ1-3; D call uncertain. This CDR3 is built from 15 residues. The germline V gene encodes CDR1 LNHDA and CDR2 SQIVND (reference sequence). V lost 3 bases to trimming and J lost 4 bases, with 13 bases between them. Here the CDR3 DNA reads TGTGCCAGTAGTATTCCAGCCACGGCGGGAAACACCATATATTTT. Translation gives CASSIPATAGNTIYF.

The CDR3 protein is CASSLREAPSTDTQYF. In DNA form, the CDR3 reads TGTGCCAGCAGTTTGCGAGAGGCGCCTAGCACAGATACGCAGTATTTT. V is TRBV28 and J is TRBJ2-3; D not certain. CDR3 length: 16 residues. CDR1 is MDHEN, CDR2 SYDVKM, per germline. V was shortened by 3 bases and J by 0 bases, with 13 bases between the two germline ends.